Following are 5 T cell receptor beta chains from one sample sequenced in a study of cytomegalovirus exposure and HLA in healthy donors (dated by TCRdb to about 2017). Libraries were made using the immunoSEQ multiplex PCR assay. For the multiplex PCR, a mixture combining 60 forward primers for TCR Vbeta segments and 13 reverse primers for TCR Jbeta segments was used. Sourced from immuneACCESS, this table was stored by TCRdb with only in-frame sequences that have V and J called. A share of the clones is absent; for the studies checked, an unresolved V gene accounts for under half, and the remainder has no known explanation. The sample profile shows some 150,000 clones; 70% to 80% of them were found once. The top ten clones comprise approximately 2% of the sample. The sequencing input was PBMCs. The receptors come from a man aged 40-55 years in good health and CMV-seronegative.

This CDR3 is CASSLPGDTGELFF. DNA of the CDR3: TGTGCCAGCAGCCTCCCAGGGGACACCGGGGAGCTGTTTTTT. The chain uses TRBV11-3 and TRBJ2-2, with D perhaps matching TRBD1 (6 bases). CDR1 is SGHNT, CDR2 YENEEA, per germline. There are 14 residues in the CDR3. V shed 5 bases and J shed 3 bases, with 10 bases lying between them. Variable domain in full (rest from reference TRBV11-3 and TRBJ2-2): EAGVVQSPRYKIIEKKQPVAFWCNPISGHNTLYWYLQNLGQGPELLIRYENEEAVDDSQLPKDRFSAERLKGVDSTLKIQPAELGDSAVYLCASSLPGDTGELFFGEGSRLTVL.

This clone turned up a few times. The germline gene is not matched at one end of the junction; a read error may be the cause. The genes are TRBV2 and TRBJ2-4; 7 positions agree with TRBD1. The CDR3 is made up of 15 amino acids. Germline V gene lookup returns CDR1 SNHLY and CDR2 FYNNEI. The CDR3 bases are TGTGCCAGCAGATACAGGGGCAGGACCAAAAACAGTCAGTACTTC. It translates to CASRYRGRTKNSQYF.

This clone appeared a few times. V is TRBV9 and J is TRBJ2-7; tentative D call: TRBD1 (6 bases). CDR1 SGDLS and CDR2 YYNGEE come from the germline V gene. V was pared by 5 bases and J by 0 bases, with 15 bases between. CDR3 length: 15 residues. CDR3 nucleotides: TGTGCCAGCAGTCCGAGGGCGGACAGCTCCTACGAGCAGTACTTC. The encoded protein is CASSPRADSSYEQYF.

The V call is TRBV15, the J call TRBJ2-1, with TRBD1 matching 10 bases. CDR3 length equals 15 residues. Germline loops: CDR1 LNHNV, CDR2 YYDKDF (reference sequence). V shed 4 bases and J 9 bases; nucleotides not matched to a gene: 9. The CDR3 reads CATSIEGTGVGEQFF. The CDR3 coding sequence is TGTGCCACCAGCATAGAGGGGACAGGGGTTGGTGAGCAGTTCTTC. The whole variable domain, filled in from reference TRBV15 and TRBJ2-1, reads DAMVIQNPRYQVTQFGKPVTLSCSQTLNHNVMYWYQQKSSQAPKLLFHYYDKDFNNEADTPDNFQSRRPNTSFCFLDIRSPGLGDTAMYLCATSIEGTGVGEQFFGPGTRLTVL.

The chain couples TRBV2 to TRBJ2-7; 7 bases are a match to TRBD1. The length of the CDR3 is 14 residues. V lost 6 bases to trimming and J lost 4 bases; unmatched junction nucleotides: 9. CDR1 is SNHLY, CDR2 FYNNEI, per germline. The CDR3 loop reads CASRAQGVTYEQYF. The CDR3 region has the DNA TGTGCCAGCAGGGCGCAGGGGGTCACGTACGAGCAGTACTTC.